This passage covers 28 T cell receptor beta chains from one sample sequenced in a study of shared clonotypes between healthy human individuals. Repertoires were generated with immunoSEQ multiplex PCR, while TCRdb's copy carries only in-frame clones and drops some. Altogether about 660,000 clones are present, 74% being singletons, with the ten largest covering less than 2%. The sequenced material came from memory CD4+ T cells sorted from blood. Subset indicated: CD45RA-negative fraction. The receptor set was obtained from a woman in her twenties or thirties in good health.

The CDR3 DNA follows: TGTGCCAGCAGCCCGCAACCTGGGGGGCCCGAGCAGTACTTC. This translates into CASSPQPGGPEQYF. The V gene is TRBV9, the J gene TRBJ2-7; the D call may be TRBD1 or TRBD2 (6 bases each). Trimming removed 4 bases from V and 6 bases from J, with 17 bases in between. This CDR3 contains 14 residues. Germline CDR1 is SGDLS and CDR2 is YYNGEE.

This clone was seen a handful of times. V is TRBV30 and J is TRBJ2-5; TRBD1 matches 9 bases. The better agreement between TRBJ2-7 and the DNA end casts doubt on the J call. The length of the CDR3 is 12 residues. Germline loops: CDR1 GTSNPN, CDR2 SVGIG (reference sequence). The CDR3 coding sequence is TGTGCCTGGAGTGGGGACAGGGACGAGCAGTACTTC. Translated, it gives CAWSGDRDEQYF.

V gene TRBV7-8 combines with J gene TRBJ2-7, with D perhaps given as TRBD1 or TRBD2 (6 bases each). The CDR3 is made up of 15 amino acids. Per germline, CDR1 SGHVS and CDR2 FQNEAQ. Trimming removed 0 bases from V and 0 bases from J, with 9 bases in between. CDR3 bases: TGTGCCAGCAGCTTAGCAAGGGGGGTCTCCTACGAGCAGTACTTC. Encoded protein: CASSLARGVSYEQYF.

The chain combines TRBV4-1 with TRBJ2-7; TRBD2 agrees at 8 bases. The CDR3 is 17 amino acids. Germline CDR1 is MGHRA and CDR2 is YSYEKL. J gave up 2 bases and V 0 bases, and 9 bases lay outside the gene matches. The CDR3 DNA sequence: TGCGCCAGCAGCCAAGAACGGTCAGCGGGAGCACCCTACGAGCAGTACTTC. Translating gives CASSQERSAGAPYEQYF.

The chain is built from TRBV4-1 and TRBJ2-1; 12 nucleotides match TRBD2. Losses at the gene ends were 3 bases for V and 4 bases for J; bases not matched to a gene: 7. The CDR3 extends over 17 amino acids. The germline CDR1 and CDR2 sequences are MGHRA and YSYEKL. CDR3 amino acids: CASSQEGLAGGYNEQFF. CDR3 nucleotides: TGCGCCAGCAGCCAGGAGGGACTAGCGGGCGGATACAATGAGCAGTTCTTC.

Notes on this clone: Here the CDR3 omits its conserved ending phenylalanine or tryptophan, so a read error is the likely source. No DNA is shown, since the ends of the CDR3 on it are uncertain; the CDR3 is the one TCRdb lists. The CDR3 spells CSSREPRL. This chain uses TRBV20-1 with TRBJ1-2. The CDR3 length equals 8 residues, ends included. Germline-derived CDR1 and CDR2 are DFQATT and SNEGSKA (reference sequence).

This clone was detected only a few times. This chain uses TRBV27 with TRBJ1-4; weak D call: TRBD1 (5 bases). CDR1 MNHEY and CDR2 SMNVEV come from the germline V gene (reference sequence). Deletions cut 0 bases from V and 8 bases from J, with 13 bases between. This CDR3 comprises 15 residues. The CDR3 DNA follows: TGTGCCAGCAGTTTATCTTGGCAGGGTGGGGAAAAACTGTTTTTT. Its translation: CASSLSWQGGEKLFF.

The J gene is TRBJ2-7, the V gene TRBV12-1. TRBV12-1 is flagged as a pseudogene. This CDR3 has 16 amino acids. CDR3 amino acids: CASSFVASPISYEQYF. DNA for the CDR3: TGTGCCAGCAGCTTTGTGGCCAGCCCCATCTCCTACGAGCAGTACTTC.

This clone was detected only a few times. This chain connects TRBV5-4 to TRBJ2-2, with a weak D call TRBD1 (7 bases). V was cut by 4 bases and J by 6 bases, with 22 bases left in between. This CDR3 has 17 amino acids. Germline CDR1 SGHNT, CDR2 YYREEE (reference sequence). The CDR3 nucleotides read TGTGCCAGCAGCCCTCTTCCAGGAGGGGGCGTCGCCGGGGAGCTGTTTTTT. Amino acid sequence: CASSPLPGGGVAGELFF.

This clone was recorded a few times. The chain joins TRBV16 to TRBJ1-5; 7 bases fit TRBD1. The CDR3 length is 13 residues. CDR1 and CDR2 (germline): KGHSY, FQNENV. V lost 3 bases to trimming and J lost 7 bases; unmatched junction nucleotides: 3. The CDR3 sequence: CASSQTGTQPQHF. The CDR3 DNA reads TGTGCCAGCAGCCAGACAGGGACACAGCCCCAGCATTTT. The variable domain in full, completed from reference TRBV16 and TRBJ1-5, reads GEEVAQTPKHLVRGEGQKAKLYCAPIKGHSYVFWYQQVLKNEFKFLISFQNENVFDETGMPKERFSAKCLPNSPCSLEIQATKLEDSAVYFCASSQTGTQPQHFGDGTRLSIL.

The V call is TRBV6-6, the J call TRBJ1-3; D call uncertain. The germline V and J ends were trimmed by 4 bases and 6 bases, with 10 bases remaining between them. Per the germline V gene, CDR1 is MNHNY and CDR2 is SVGAGI (reference sequence). This CDR3 comprises 13 residues. The CDR3 DNA is TGTGCCAGCAGTTTCACTCCCGAAAACACCATATATTTT. It yields the protein CASSFTPENTIYF.

This clone was picked up a small number of times. The rearrangement uses TRBV4-1 and TRBJ1-4, with TRBD1 identical over 7 bases. This CDR3 is built from 17 residues. Germline V gene sequence: CDR1 MGHRA, CDR2 YSYEKL. The junction had 13 bases not matched to a gene; V was cut back by 2 bases and J by 7 bases. The CDR3, as DNA: TGCGCCAGCAGCCAAACCCCAGAAAGGGGGCTTCGTGAAAAACTGTTTTTT. Its protein product is CASSQTPERGLREKLFF.

This chain connects TRBV21-1 to TRBJ1-3; the D segment call TRBD1 is taken from the table without a DNA check. TRBV21-1 is given as a pseudogene. This CDR3 spans 17 amino acids. As DNA, the CDR3 is TGTGCCAGCAGCAAAGTTCGCCAGGGTCATGTCGGAAACACCATATATTTT. Amino acid sequence: CASSKVRQGHVGNTIYF.

V usage is TRBV5-4 and J usage is TRBJ2-2; 10 bases map to TRBD2. The V segment lost 5 bases and the J segment 7 bases; nucleotides outside the gene matches: 5. Germline CDR1 SGHNT, CDR2 YYREEE (reference sequence). The CDR3 covers 14 residues. This CDR3 is CASRLAGVHGELFF. The CDR3 DNA reads TGTGCCAGCAGGCTAGCGGGAGTGCACGGGGAGCTGTTTTTT. The variable domain in full, with the rest retrieved from reference TRBV5-4 and TRBJ2-2, is ETGVTQSPTHLIKTRGQQVTLRCSSQSGHNTVSWYQQALGQGPQFIFQYYREEENGRGNFPPRFSGLQFPNYSSELNVNALELDDSALYLCASRLAGVHGELFFGEGSRLTVL.

The chain employs TRBV6-5 and TRBJ2-5; maybe TRBD2 (5 bases). Germline CDR1 reads MNHEY; CDR2 reads SVGAGI. The CDR3 runs 16 residues. V was clipped by 0 bases and J by 5 bases, with 16 bases between them. This CDR3 is CASSYSRSTGGETQYF. For the CDR3, the DNA is TGTGCCAGCAGTTACTCGAGATCAACCGGCGGGGAGACCCAGTACTTC.

This clone came up a few times. J is TRBJ1-2 and V is TRBV9; perhaps TRBD1 as D (5 bases). The CDR3 consists of 17 residues. Germline CDR1 is SGDLS and CDR2 is YYNGEE. V lost 0 bases and J 4 bases, leaving 19 bases between the germline ends. DNA for the CDR3: TGTGCCAGCAGCGTAGAACGCTGGGGCTATCAACCCTATGGCTACACCTTC. As protein: CASSVERWGYQPYGYTF. Based on the CDR3 plus reference TRBV9 and TRBJ1-2, the full variable domain is DSGVTQTPKHLITATGQRVTLRCSPRSGDLSVYWYQQSLDQGLQFLIQYYNGEERAKGNILERFSAQQFPDLHSELNLSSLELGDSALYFCASSVERWGYQPYGYTFGSGTRLTVV.

The J gene is TRBJ1-3, the V gene TRBV30; tentative D call: TRBD1 (5 bases). Germline V gives CDR1 GTSNPN, CDR2 SVGIG (reference sequence). V dropped 5 bases and J dropped 1 base, with 12 bases sitting between them. This CDR3 is 14 amino acids long. The CDR3 nucleotides are TGTGCCTGGGGGACGGGGCTTTCTGGAAACACCATATATTTT. This encodes CAWGTGLSGNTIYF.

CDR3 protein: CASSSQGSPYEQYF. Here the CDR3 DNA reads TGCGCCAGCAGCTCCCAGGGTTCCCCCTACGAGCAGTACTTC. V gene TRBV5-1 combines with J gene TRBJ2-7, with D possibly matching TRBD1 (5 bases). Trimming left V 3 bases short and J 2 bases short, with 12 bases between. Germline CDR1 is SGHRS and CDR2 is YFSETQ. The CDR3 is 14 residues long.

The chain uses TRBV5-4 and TRBJ2-3; D is undetermined. This CDR3 is built from 13 residues. Germline V CDR1 and CDR2: SGHNT, YYREEE (reference sequence). V dropped 6 bases and J dropped 2 bases, with 10 bases sitting between them. The CDR3 nucleotides are TGTGCCAGCACCTCCGTAATCACAGATACGCAGTATTTT. Amino acid sequence: CASTSVITDTQYF.

The genes are TRBV11-2 and TRBJ1-3; D is unclear. This CDR3 region has 14 residues. From germline, CDR1 is SGHAT and CDR2 FQNNGV. Trimming removed 1 base at V and 1 base at J, with 5 bases between. CDR3 coding DNA: TGTGCCAGCAGCTTAGGTACTTCTGGAAACACCATATATTTT. Its protein product is CASSLGTSGNTIYF.

As for this clone: The same CDR3 also results from other DNA sequences found in this sample. V and J are TRBV29-1 and TRBJ2-5; D gene unclear. Germline values: CDR1 SQVTM, CDR2 ANQGSEA. Trimming shortened V by 4 bases and J by 4 bases, and 7 bases separated the two germline ends. The CDR3 sequence is 11 residues long. CDR3 residues: CSVGEGETQYF. The CDR3 coding sequence is TGCAGCGTTGGAGAAGGAGAGACCCAGTACTTC.

This chain links TRBV5-1 with TRBJ2-7, with 9 positions matching TRBD2. Trimming at V came to 2 bases and at J to 2 bases, leaving 8 bases not matched to a gene. CDR3 length equals 16 residues. CDR1 is SGHRS and CDR2 is YFSETQ in the germline V gene. CDR3 sequence reads: CASSFISGSRPYEQYF. CDR3 nucleotides: TGCGCCAGCAGCTTTATTAGCGGGAGTCGGCCCTACGAGCAGTACTTC.

This clone has a single count. The CDR3 nucleotides are TGTGCCAGCAGCTCACGGACAGGAAACCTTGAAGCTTTCTTT. It translates to CASSSRTGNLEAFF. The chain links TRBV11-2 to TRBJ1-1, with TRBD1 identical over 7 bases. Germline CDR1 and CDR2: SGHAT and FQNNGV. Trimming at V came to 4 bases and at J to 7 bases, leaving 9 bases not matched to a gene. The CDR3 contains 14 residues.

This clone has a single count. The DNA for the CDR3 is TGTGCCAGCAGTAGAGACAGGAGCTCCTACAATGAGCAGTTCTTC. This codes for CASSRDRSSYNEQFF. J is TRBJ2-1 and V is TRBV6-5, with D perhaps matching TRBD1 (6 bases). Between the trimmed V and J ends, which lost 5 bases and 0 bases, there was a span of 11 bases. This CDR3 has 15 residues. Germline CDR1 and CDR2: MNHEY and SVGAGI.

This clone was counted between two and nine times. A read error may explain this, as a much larger clone is one base away. Other DNA sequences in the same sample also yield this CDR3. This rearrangement joins TRBV7-6 to TRBJ2-7; 7 bases line up with TRBD2. The V and J ends lost 2 bases and 4 bases, in that order; junction bases with no gene match: 5. CDR1 and CDR2 (germline): SGHVS, FNYEAQ. The CDR3 has 14 residues. CDR3 residues: CASSLQRDSYEQYF. The CDR3 bases are TGTGCCAGCAGCTTACAGCGGGACTCGTACGAGCAGTACTTC.

A single count supports this clone. This CDR3 is also generated by other DNA sequences in the sample. The chain carries TRBV5-1 and TRBJ2-1; the match to TRBD2 covers 7 bases. Germline V gives CDR1 SGHRS, CDR2 YFSETQ. CDR3 size: 14 residues. The V gene end was trimmed by 2 bases and the J gene end by 5 bases; junction bases not matched to a gene: 4. The CDR3 sequence: CASSLAGSNNEQFF. The DNA for the CDR3 is TGCGCCAGCAGCTTAGCGGGAAGCAACAATGAGCAGTTCTTC.

The chain links TRBV6-1 to TRBJ1-1; 8 bases match TRBD1. Germline V gene sequence: CDR1 MNHNS, CDR2 SASEGT. The CDR3 spans 13 residues. J gave up 4 bases and V 4 bases, and 2 bases lay outside the gene matches. The CDR3 DNA reads TGTGCCAGCAGTGCGACAGGGGTCACTGAAGCTTTCTTT. This gives the protein CASSATGVTEAFF.

V gene TRBV4-1 combines with J gene TRBJ1-5; D gene uncertain. CDR1 MGHRA and CDR2 YSYEKL come from the germline V gene. CDR3 size: 16 residues. V lost 2 bases to trimming and J lost 5 bases, with 16 bases between them. This chain's CDR3 is CASSQLHGLVDQPQHF. The DNA of the CDR3 is TGCGCCAGCAGCCAACTACACGGACTGGTGGATCAGCCCCAGCATTTT.